This T cell receptor beta chain was profiled in a study of blood T cell repertoires in COVID-19. The wider study: Sources were T cells, B-cell-depleted T cells, or PBMCs; the material itself was cDNA or gDNA.

The CDR3 covers 17 residues. The V end lost 2 bases, the J end lost 4 bases, and 19 bases lay between the germline ends. Germline V CDR1 and CDR2: MGHDK, SYGVNS. The data were produced by immunoSEQ multiplex PCR, yet TCRdb's version contains in-frame clones alone and is incomplete. This sample carries about 440,000 clones, 80% to 95% of them seen once, and the ten largest clones take 0.6%. The source of this sequence is a man younger than 30 who had recovered from COVID-19. Sequenced sample: PBMCs or T cells enriched from blood (not recorded which). The chain employs TRBV25-1 and TRBJ2-3; D possibly corresponds to TRBD2 (6 bases). CDR3 DNA sequence: TGTGCCAGCAGTGAACCCAAAGTTGGAGGGTCGTCAGATACGCAGTATTTT. This codes for CASSEPKVGGSSDTQYF.